The 2 T cell receptor beta chains given below trace back to one sample, sequenced in a study of response to subunit inactivated influenza vaccine. TCRdb called the RT-PCR reads again in MiXCR, with one record for every CDR3 protein. The data hold just under 250,000 distinct CDR3 sequences, with 9.5% to 15% observed a single time. This material consisted of non-naive T cells sorted from PBMCs, taken around two weeks before vaccination. These receptors came from a man over 45 who received an inactivated influenza vaccine.

This clonotype was detected a few times. The rearrangement uses TRBV4-3 and TRBJ2-1; 9 bases match TRBD1. The germline gives CDR1 LGHNA, CDR2 YSLEER. The CDR3 is 15 amino acids. V gave up 0 bases and J gave up 7 bases; unmatched junction bases: 4. Here the CDR3 DNA reads TGCGCCAGCAGCCAAGAAAACAGGGGGCTTAATGAGCAGTTCTTC. It yields the protein CASSQENRGLNEQFF.

This chain joins TRBV30 and TRBJ2-3; TRBD1 aligns across 8 bases. The CDR3 covers 17 residues. Per the germline V gene, CDR1 is GTSNPN and CDR2 is SVGIG (reference sequence). J lost 3 bases, V lost 3 bases, and 14 bases had no gene match. The CDR3 sequence is CAWSRDRTFRGTDTQYF. CDR3 bases: TGTGCCTGGAGCCGGGACAGGACTTTCCGTGGAACAGATACGCAGTATTTT.